This TCR beta chain stems from a study of graft-versus-host responses after intestinal transplantation. Looking at the study overall: Isolated intestinal, liver-intestinal, or multivisceral transplants had been given to the recipients. The whole recipient group had anti-thymocyte globulin induction followed by tacrolimus and steroids for roughly three years.

General study points: Early post-transplant HvG declines tracked with peak circulating GvH clone levels. The authors found GvH clones in recipient marrow, some appearing first in ileum or blood.

The table came from immunoSEQ multiplex PCR; TCRdb's copy has only in-frame clones and leaves some out. Found here are roughly 36,000 clones, around 83% of them singletons; the top ten hold roughly 3.4%. This clone occurred a few times. The target antigen is unknown. The germline V and J ends were trimmed by 8 bases and 0 bases, with 8 bases remaining between them. Germline assignment: CDR1 SGHDN and CDR2 FVKESK. CDR3 length: 13 amino acids. The sequenced sample was PBMCs, obtained about 38 months after transplant. The clonotype originates from a human patient who received an intestinal transplant, so some T cells may come from the graft donor. The genes are TRBV14 and TRBJ2-1, with no clear D. The CDR3: CASGGASYNEQFF. In DNA, the CDR3 is TGTGCCAGCGGCGGAGCCTCCTACAATGAGCAGTTCTTC.